What follows describes a single T cell receptor (beta chain). This sample was taken from a study of T cells after posttransplantation cyclophosphamide. Repertoires were generated with immunoSEQ multiplex PCR, while TCRdb's copy carries only in-frame clones and drops some. The sample yields 23,000 or so clones, around 98% seen once. V was pared by 0 bases and J by 7 bases, with 8 bases of the junction left unmatched. This CDR3 has 17 residues. Germline CDR1 SQVTM, CDR2 ANQGSEA. The J gene is TRBJ2-1, the V gene TRBV29-1; 14 bases are a match to TRBD2. The clonotype comes from a man aged 40-49 years in good health, CMV-negative, and a related stem cell transplant donor. The sequenced material came from naive CD8+ T cells sorted from PBMCs. CDR3 amino acids: CSVEDTGLAGVGNEQFF. CDR3 coding DNA: TGCAGCGTTGAAGACACGGGACTAGCGGGAGTGGGGAATGAGCAGTTCTTC.